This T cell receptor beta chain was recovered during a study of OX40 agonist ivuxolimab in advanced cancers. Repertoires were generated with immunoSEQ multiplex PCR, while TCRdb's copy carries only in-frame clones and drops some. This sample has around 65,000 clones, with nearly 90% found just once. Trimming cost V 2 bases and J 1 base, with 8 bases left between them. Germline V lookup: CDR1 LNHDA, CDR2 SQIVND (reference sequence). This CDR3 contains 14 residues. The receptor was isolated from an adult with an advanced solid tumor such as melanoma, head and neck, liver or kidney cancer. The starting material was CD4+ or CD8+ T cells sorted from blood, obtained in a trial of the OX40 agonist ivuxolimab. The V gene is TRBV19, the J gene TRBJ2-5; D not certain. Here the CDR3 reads CASSIYGSQETQYF. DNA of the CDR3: TGTGCCAGTAGTATATACGGGTCCCAAGAGACCCAGTACTTC.